One and the same sample provided the 13 T cell receptor beta chains below, sequenced in a study of tumor and adjacent non-tumor tissue in lung cancer. No cell sorting was done before RNA was extracted from the tissue. TCRbeta libraries were built with three rounds of nested PCR, modified from ARM-PCR. TCRdb used MiXCR to reprocess the multiplex PCR reads, holding one entry per CDR3 protein. The top ten hold over 25% of the sample, which has approximately 70,000 distinct CDR3 sequences, 55% to 85% seen once. Sequencing was performed on lung tumor tissue. These receptors originate from a man aged 60 to 75 with non-small cell lung cancer.

Regarding this clonotype: The junction differs from germline at one of its ends, possibly a read error. For the CDR3, the DNA is TGCAGCGTTGACGAGATTAACTATGACTACACCTTC. Translation: CSVDEINYDYTF. This chain joins TRBV29-1 and TRBJ1-2; D is undetermined. The CDR3 contains 12 residues. Germline loops: CDR1 SQVTM, CDR2 ANQGSEA.

Relative to its sample, this clonotype is medium-sized. The chain links TRBV6-5 to TRBJ2-5; no clear D. The germline CDR1 and CDR2 sequences are MNHEY and SVGAGI. The CDR3 has 13 amino acids. The V gene lost 7 bases and the J gene lost 5 bases, with 14 bases spanning the gap. CDR3 amino acids: CASKGTARETQYF. CDR3 bases: TGTGCCAGCAAAGGAACGGCCCGGGAGACCCAGTACTTC.

In this sample, this clonotype turned up a few times. V usage is TRBV25-1 and J usage is TRBJ2-3, with TRBD2 matching 9 bases. Germline V gene data show CDR1 as MGHDK and CDR2 as SYGVNS. CDR3 length equals 16 residues. The J segment lost 10 bases and the V segment lost 5 bases, leaving 16 bases of the junction unmatched. The CDR3 DNA reads TGTGCCAGCAGTAAGTTGAGCGGGGGGAGTGAGGAGGCGCAGTATTTT. Its protein is CASSKLSGGSEEAQYF.

V is TRBV29-1 and J is TRBJ2-7; 8 bases line up with TRBD2. Germline lookup yields CDR1 SQVTM and CDR2 ANQGSEA. The CDR3 extends over 14 amino acids. Trimming removed 6 bases from V and 13 bases from J; junction bases left unmatched: 20. CDR3 nucleotide sequence: TGCAGCGTATACACCGGGACTAGTAGCTACGAGAACTACTTC. Translated: CSVYTGTSSYENYF.

Worth noting for this clonotype: The junction and the germline gene differ at one end; a read error may be behind it. The chain uses TRBV6-1 and TRBJ1-1, with 9 bases matching TRBD1. The CDR3 covers 14 residues. Looked up from germline, CDR1 is MNHNS and CDR2 is SASEGT. For the CDR3, the DNA is TGTGTCAGCAGTCCCGGGACAGGGAACACTGAAGTTTTCTTT. This sequence encodes CVSSPGTGNTEVFF.

Of note for this clonotype: Since no conserved phenylalanine or tryptophan closes the CDR3, a read error is the likely cause. The rearrangement joins TRBV6-5 to TRBJ1-5, with 10 bases fitting TRBD1. There are 15 residues in the CDR3. Germline V gene lookup returns CDR1 MNHEY and CDR2 SVGAGI. CDR3 in amino acids: CASSTGQGPNKPQHY. DNA of the CDR3: TGTGCCAGCAGCACGGGACAGGGGCCAAATAAGCCTCAGCATTAT.

On this clonotype: The junction differs from germline at one of its ends, possibly a read error. The rearrangement uses TRBV20-1 and TRBJ2-3; D remains unclear. This CDR3 is built from 12 residues. Germline V CDR1 and CDR2: DFQATT, SNEGSKA (reference sequence). Here the CDR3 reads CRARPETDTQYF. DNA of the CDR3: TGCAGAGCTAGACCTGAAACAGATACACAGTATTTT.

Concerning this clonotype itself: A much more abundant neighbour one base away suggests this may be a read error. This chain connects TRBV12-3 or TRBV12-4 to TRBJ1-5, with D uncertain. This CDR3 comprises 11 residues. The CDR3 spells CVSGNNQPQHF. The DNA for the CDR3 is TGTGTCAGTGGCAACAATCAGCCCCAGCATTTT.

Notes on this clonotype: Relative to the germline gene, one junction end is altered; a read error may explain this. The chain is built from TRBV20-1 and TRBJ2-1; D might be TRBD1 or TRBD2, each matching 5 bases. In germline, CDR1 is DFQATT, CDR2 SNEGSKA (reference sequence). The CDR3 contains 13 residues. CDR3 bases: TGCAGTGCTAGGGTGGGAGCGGACAATGAGCGGTTCTTC. Amino acid sequence: CSARVGADNERFF.

The chain links TRBV11-1 to TRBJ2-7, with TRBD2 matching over 10 bases. From germline, CDR1 is SGHAT and CDR2 FQDESV (reference sequence). This CDR3 region has 19 residues. This CDR3 is CVGSLSTTSGREPAYEQYF. The CDR3 DNA is TGTGTCGGCAGTTTAAGTACGACTAGCGGGCGGGAGCCCGCCTACGAGCAGTACTTC.

This clonotype showed up just a few times. The CDR3 does not close with the conserved phenylalanine or tryptophan, likely indicating a read error. This sequence joins TRBV11-1 and TRBJ2-7; D is perhaps TRBD1 (5 bases). From germline, CDR1 is SGHAT and CDR2 FQDESV (reference sequence). The CDR3 contains 13 residues. The CDR3 DNA is TGTGCCAGCAGCTACAGGTCGGCCTACGGGCAGTACTTA. Protein sequence: CASSYRSAYGQYL.

The V and J genes are TRBV5-1 and TRBJ2-1; 7 bases align to TRBD2. J was trimmed by 7 bases and V by 8 bases; bases with no gene match: 9. The CDR3 is 13 residues long. Germline CDR1 SGHRS, CDR2 YFSETQ. CDR3 sequence: CARSLAGGNEQFF. The CDR3, as DNA: TGCGCCAGAAGTTTGGCCGGGGGGAATGAGCAGTTCTTC.

The table lists this clonotype with many counts. The gene calls are TRBV20-1 and TRBJ2-7; D could derive from TRBD1 or TRBD2 (6 bases each). The CDR3 is made up of 13 amino acids. Trimming took 3 bases from V and 6 from J, leaving 15 bases between them. Germline-derived CDR1 and CDR2 are DFQATT and SNEGSKA (reference sequence). CDR3 in amino acids: CSASVSGAGEQYF. The CDR3 nucleotides are TGCAGTGCTAGTGTCTCGGGGGCTGGCGAGCAGTACTTC.